This TCR beta chain appears in the sequencing data of a study of cytomegalovirus exposure and HLA in healthy donors. General study points: Later work associated fewer than 20,000 TCR beta sequences with HLA alleles at 0.05 false discovery rate. Most sequenced TCRs were rare (though some public TCRs occurred in many donors).

Notes on this clone: Its antigen is unidentified.

The PCR used 60 Vbeta and 13 Jbeta primers. Per the study methods: It was a later analysis that counted about 80 million unique TCR beta chains, of which some 12 million were shared. The protocol was immunoSEQ multiplex PCR, while the TCRdb copy is restricted to in-frame clones and leaves out a portion. For V, J and clone size, that table is used; D and trimming come from the DNA. The sample carries about 140,000 clones, roughly 74% recorded once. This TCR derives from a man in his forties in good health and CMV-seronegative. The sample comprised PBMCs.

The CDR3 DNA reads as TGTGCCAGCAGTTTATTAGCAGGGGGCACCGGGGAGCTGTTTTTT. This translates into CASSLLAGGTGELFF. The chain joins TRBV27 to TRBJ2-2; 7 bases agree with TRBD1. This CDR3 is built from 15 residues. Germline CDR1 and CDR2: MNHEY and SMNVEV (reference sequence). The V segment lost 1 base and the J segment 4 bases; nucleotides outside the gene matches: 3.